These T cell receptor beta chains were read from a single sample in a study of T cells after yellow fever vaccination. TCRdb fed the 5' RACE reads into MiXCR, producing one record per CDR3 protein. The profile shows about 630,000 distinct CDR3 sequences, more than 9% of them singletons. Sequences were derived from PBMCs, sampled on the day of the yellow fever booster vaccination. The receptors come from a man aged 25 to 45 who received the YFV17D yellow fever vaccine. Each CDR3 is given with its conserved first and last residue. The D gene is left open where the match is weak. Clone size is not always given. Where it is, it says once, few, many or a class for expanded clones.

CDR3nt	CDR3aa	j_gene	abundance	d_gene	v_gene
TGTGCCAGCAGTAGTGGGACACCGAACACTGAAGCTTTCTTT	CASSSGTPNTEAFF	TRBJ1-1	few	-	TRBV12-3/TRBV12-4
TGCGCCAGCAGCTTTTACATGACTAGCGGGACGGTCAACATTCAGTACTTC	CASSFYMTSGTVNIQYF	TRBJ2-4	-	TRBD2	TRBV5-1
TGCGCCAGCAGCCGTGGATTAGTTTACACTGAAGCTTTCTTT	CASSRGLVYTEAFF	TRBJ1-1	few	-	TRBV5-1
TGTGCCAGCACCCCCCTGTCCGGGGAGCTGTTTTTT	CASTPLSGELFF	TRBJ2-2	few	-	TRBV5-6
TGTGCCAGCAGTCCCGGGACTCCTCCCTACGAGCAGTACTTC	CASSPGTPPYEQYF	TRBJ2-7	few	-	TRBV7-2
TGCAGTGCCCCCCCGACAGGGGGCCAAGAGACCCAGTACTTC	CSAPPTGGQETQYF	TRBJ2-5	-	TRBD1	TRBV20-1
TGCGCCAGCAGCCAAGATCTCGGCGGGCCTAATTCACCCCTCCACTTT	CASSQDLGGPNSPLHF	TRBJ1-6	many	-	TRBV4-3
TGTGCCAGCAGTTACTCAGGCTATGGCTACACCTTC	CASSYSGYGYTF	TRBJ1-2	many	-	TRBV6-5
TGTGCCAGCAGCCAAGATTTGGGACTAGGACTAAAAAATGAGCAGTTCTTC	CASSQDLGLGLKNEQFF	TRBJ2-1	-	TRBD2	TRBV3-1
TGTGCCATCGGGGGGGGACTAGCGGGAACCGATGACGAGCAGTACTTC	CAIGGGLAGTDDEQYF	TRBJ2-7	many	TRBD2	TRBV10-3
TGTGCCAGCAGCTTAGATTTGGACATAGGCTATGGCTACACCTTC	CASSLDLDIGYGYTF	TRBJ1-2	-	-	TRBV7-2
TGTGCCAGCAGCTTCCGGGACACATCCTACGAGCAGTACTTC	CASSFRDTSYEQYF	TRBJ2-7	-	-	TRBV9
TGTGCCACCAGTGATGCCGCGACAGGGCAAGAGACCCAGTACTTC	CATSDAATGQETQYF	TRBJ2-5	few	TRBD1	TRBV24-1
TGTGCCAGCAGCTTAGGACGGTCCGGGGAGCTGTTTTTT	CASSLGRSGELFF	TRBJ2-2	few	-	TRBV7-9
TGCAGTGCAACCGGGACAGTAGAATCCTACGAGCAGTACTTC	CSATGTVESYEQYF	TRBJ2-7	few	TRBD1	TRBV20-1
TGCGCCAGCAGCCAAGACAGGGAGGACTCCTACGAGCAGTACTTC	CASSQDREDSYEQYF	TRBJ2-7	few	-	TRBV4-3
TGCGCCAGCAGCCAAACCCCAGACAGATCCTACGAGCAGTACTTC	CASSQTPDRSYEQYF	TRBJ2-7	-	-	TRBV4-1
TGTGCCAGCCTGGACAGCCATGGCTACACCTTC	CASLDSHGYTF	TRBJ1-2	few	-	TRBV12-3/TRBV12-4
TGCGCCAGCAGCTTGGAGAGCAGGGCAAGGCACGAGCAGTACTTC	CASSLESRARHEQYF	TRBJ2-7	many	-	TRBV5-1
TGCGCCAGCAGCCCCCGAGGGACAGGTTACTCCTACGAGCAGTACTTC	CASSPRGTGYSYEQYF	TRBJ2-7	few	TRBD1	TRBV5-1
TGTGCCAGCAGCCACACTAGCGGGAGTGGCACAGATACGCAGTATTTT	CASSHTSGSGTDTQYF	TRBJ2-3	few	TRBD2	TRBV3-1
TGCAGTGCTAGACCCCAGGCCCCTCACACCGGGGAGCTGTTTTTT	CSARPQAPHTGELFF	TRBJ2-2	many	-	TRBV20-1
TGTGCCAGCTCGTCAGATCCAGGGGAACAGTTCTTC	CASSSDPGEQFF	TRBJ2-1	few	-	TRBV10-3
TGTGCCAGCAGACCAAGCGGGATCAGTTACAATGAGCAGTTCTTC	CASRPSGISYNEQFF	TRBJ2-1	-	TRBD2	TRBV25-1
TGTGCCAGCAGTAAAGCGGGAGGTCTTTACGAGCAGTACTTC	CASSKAGGLYEQYF	TRBJ2-7	-	TRBD2	TRBV6-1
TGTGCCACCAGTGTCGGGAACTATGTCTACACCTTC	CATSVGNYVYTF	TRBJ1-2	once	-	TRBV24-1
TGCAGCGTTGAAGATCCTCTCCTCAGAAACACCATATATTTT	CSVEDPLLRNTIYF	TRBJ1-3	-	-	TRBV29-1
TGTGCCAGCAGCTCAGCGGTGGGGACAGCCTCCTACGAGCAGTACTTC	CASSSAVGTASYEQYF	TRBJ2-7	-	TRBD1	TRBV7-9
TGCGCCAGCAGCTTGTCCGTATTATACGAGCAGTACTTC	CASSLSVLYEQYF	TRBJ2-7	few	-	TRBV5-1
TGTGCCAGCAGCCCCCGGGACAGAGATTACAATGAGCAGTTCTTC	CASSPRDRDYNEQFF	TRBJ2-1	few	TRBD1	TRBV7-2
TGTGCCAGCAGTTTTATTCCCACCCCAAAATCGAGCTCCTACAATGAGCAGTTCTTC	CASSFIPTPKSSSYNEQFF	TRBJ2-1	few	-	TRBV28
TGTGCCAGCAGCCTAATTCCCAACGTAGCGGGGAGCACAGATACGCAGTATTTT	CASSLIPNVAGSTDTQYF	TRBJ2-3	-	TRBD2	TRBV11-2
TGCGCCAGCAGCCCGAAGGGACTAGCGAACACAGATACGCAGTATTTT	CASSPKGLANTDTQYF	TRBJ2-3	-	TRBD2	TRBV5-1
TGTGCCAGCAGTGACCCGGTTTGGGGCTACACCTTC	CASSDPVWGYTF	TRBJ1-2	many	-	TRBV6-4
TGTGCCAGCAGTTACTCAAGGCCGGAGGCCTCCTCCTACGAGCAGTACTTC	CASSYSRPEASSYEQYF	TRBJ2-7	-	-	TRBV6-2/TRBV6-3
TGCGCCAGCAGCTTGGGCAGGGGGCGCGAAAACATTCAGTACTTC	CASSLGRGRENIQYF	TRBJ2-4	many	TRBD1	TRBV5-1
TGTGCCAGCAGCCAAGAGGGAGGCAGGACCCAGTACTTC	CASSQEGGRTQYF	TRBJ2-5	-	-	TRBV3-1
TGTGCCAGCGTCTCGGGTGGCTCCTATAATTCACCCCTCCACTTT	CASVSGGSYNSPLHF	TRBJ1-6	few	-	TRBV12-3/TRBV12-4
TGTGCCAGTAGTATGGGACTAGACATATACGAGCAGTACTTC	CASSMGLDIYEQYF	TRBJ2-7	few	TRBD2	TRBV19
TGCAGCGTGGGGACGGACTATAATTCACCCCTCCACTTT	CSVGTDYNSPLHF	TRBJ1-6	many	-	TRBV29-1
TGCGCCACCTCGGAAGCGGCTCCGGTCACCGGGGAGCTGTTTTTT	CATSEAAPVTGELFF	TRBJ2-2	few	-	TRBV5-1
TGTGCCAGCAGCTTATGGTCAGAACAAGAGACCCAGTACTTC	CASSLWSEQETQYF	TRBJ2-5	-	-	TRBV7-2
TGTGCCAGCTCACCACCGGTTGGGCCTGGAAACACCATATATTTT	CASSPPVGPGNTIYF	TRBJ1-3	few	-	TRBV18
TGCGCCAGCAGCAGACGGGAGGTTAATGGCTACACCTTC	CASSRREVNGYTF	TRBJ1-2	many	-	TRBV10-2
TGTGCCAGCCGCAACAAGGGGAGGGAGGTCTCAAATGAGCAGTTCTTC	CASRNKGREVSNEQFF	TRBJ2-1	-	TRBD2	TRBV12-3/TRBV12-4
TGTGCCAGCAGCGGGAGGGTCTCCTACAATGAGCAGTTCTTC	CASSGRVSYNEQFF	TRBJ2-1	once	-	TRBV9
TGCAGTACATACCGGGACTACTCTTTGGTCGAGCAGTACTTC	CSTYRDYSLVEQYF	TRBJ2-7	-	TRBD2	TRBV20-1
TGTGCCAGCAGTCGCACACTGGACAGTCAAAATTCACCCCTCCACTTT	CASSRTLDSQNSPLHF	TRBJ1-6	few	-	TRBV3-1
TGTGCCAGCAGTTACCCACCCTCGGGGGGTGCCTACGAGCAGTACTTC	CASSYPPSGGAYEQYF	TRBJ2-7	-	TRBD2	TRBV6-2/TRBV6-3
TGTGCCAGTACCCTACGGTATAGCACAGATACGCAGTATTTT	CASTLRYSTDTQYF	TRBJ2-3	few	-	TRBV19
TGCGCCAGCAGCTTCTCGACCGATTACGAGCAGTACTTC	CASSFSTDYEQYF	TRBJ2-7	many	-	TRBV5-1